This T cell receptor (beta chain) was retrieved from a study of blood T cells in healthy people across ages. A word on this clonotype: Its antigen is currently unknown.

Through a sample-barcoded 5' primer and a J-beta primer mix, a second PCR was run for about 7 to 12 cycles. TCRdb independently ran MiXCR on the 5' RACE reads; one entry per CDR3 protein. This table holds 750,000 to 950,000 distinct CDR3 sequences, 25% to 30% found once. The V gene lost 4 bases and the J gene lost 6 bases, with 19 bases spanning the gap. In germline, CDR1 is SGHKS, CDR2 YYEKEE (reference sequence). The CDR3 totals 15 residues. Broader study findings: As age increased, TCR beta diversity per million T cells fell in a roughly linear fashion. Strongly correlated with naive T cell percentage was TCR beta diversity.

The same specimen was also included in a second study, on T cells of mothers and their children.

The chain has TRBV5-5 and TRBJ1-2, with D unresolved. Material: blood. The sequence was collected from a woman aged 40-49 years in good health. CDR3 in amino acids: CASSMSRGILDGYTF. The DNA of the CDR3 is TGTGCCAGCAGCATGTCTCGGGGAATCCTGGATGGCTACACCTTC.